These 9 T cell receptor beta chains originate from one sample sequenced in a study of CD8 T cells in Susac syndrome. cDNA came from around 0.5 to 1 ug RNA primed by random hexamers. TCRdb redid the calling of the immunoSEQ multiplex PCR reads with MiXCR, one entry per CDR3 protein. The sample carries some 260,000 distinct CDR3 sequences, around 84% recorded once. The sequenced material came from CD8+ T cells from PBMCs. These receptors were collected from a human donor with multiple sclerosis.

V and J are TRBV12-3 or TRBV12-4 and TRBJ2-7; D may be TRBD1 or TRBD2 (6 bases each). The CDR3 loop spans 15 amino acids. Between the trimmed V and J ends, which lost 2 bases and 3 bases, there was a span of 14 bases. This CDR3 is CASSLWTGGLYEQYF. In nucleotides, the CDR3 is TGTGCCAGCAGTTTATGGACCGGGGGCCTCTACGAGCAGTACTTC.

This chain joins TRBV27 and TRBJ1-1, with D tentatively TRBD1 (5 bases). The length of the CDR3 is 11 residues. CDR1 is MNHEY and CDR2 is SMNVEV in the germline V gene (reference sequence). Trimming cost V 8 bases and J 11 bases, with 15 bases left between them. This CDR3 reads CASGLRVSAFF. The DNA of the CDR3 is TGTGCCAGCGGCCTCAGGGTGAGCGCTTTCTTT.

The J gene is TRBJ2-2, the V gene TRBV27; possibly TRBD1 for D (5 bases). From germline, CDR1 is MNHEY and CDR2 SMNVEV (reference sequence). The V end lost 5 bases, the J end lost 3 bases, and 7 bases lay between the germline ends. This CDR3 region has 13 residues. CDR3: CASSQGYTGELFF. The CDR3 DNA reads as TGTGCCAGCAGTCAGGGTTACACCGGGGAGCTGTTTTTT.

The V gene is TRBV20-1, the J gene TRBJ2-5; 9 positions agree with TRBD2. The CDR3 loop spans 13 amino acids. J was trimmed by 14 bases and V by 4 bases; bases with no gene match: 14. CDR1 is DFQATT and CDR2 is SNEGSKA in the germline V gene (reference sequence). The CDR3 spells CSATRRIAGENYF. Here the CDR3 DNA reads TGCAGTGCTACCCGCCGGATAGCGGGAGAGAACTACTTC.

V is TRBV19 and J is TRBJ1-1; no firm D call. V was shortened by 1 base and J by 11 bases, with 14 bases between the two germline ends. In germline, CDR1 is LNHDA, CDR2 SQIVND (reference sequence). The CDR3 runs to 13 residues. The CDR3, as DNA: TGTGCCAGTAGTATAGTAATTGAGATCCCGGCTTTCTTT. Its protein is CASSIVIEIPAFF.

The J gene is TRBJ1-4, the V gene TRBV5-1; D call uncertain. V was clipped by 4 bases and J by 0 bases, with 10 bases between them. Germline lookup yields CDR1 SGHRS and CDR2 YFSETQ. The CDR3 extends over 15 amino acids. CDR3 residues: CASSERIATNEKLFF. Here the CDR3 DNA reads TGCGCCAGCAGCGAAAGGATCGCAACTAATGAAAAACTGTTTTTT.

The V gene is TRBV9, the J gene TRBJ2-1; 8 bases fit TRBD2. V lost 0 bases to trimming and J lost 5 bases; unmatched junction nucleotides: 4. This CDR3 region has 15 residues. CDR1 is SGDLS and CDR2 is YYNGEE in the germline V gene. CDR3 loop: CASSVAVAGHNEQFF. CDR3 DNA sequence: TGTGCCAGCAGCGTAGCGGTAGCGGGGCACAATGAGCAGTTCTTC.

The rearrangement links TRBV5-1 to TRBJ2-7, with a possible D match to TRBD2 (5 bases). The length of the CDR3 is 15 residues. Germline CDR1 SGHRS, CDR2 YFSETQ. V was clipped by 1 base and J by 5 bases, with 16 bases between them. The chain's CDR3 is CASSLRTRVGDEQYF. DNA for the CDR3: TGCGCCAGCAGCTTGCGGACTCGGGTTGGTGACGAGCAGTACTTC.

V usage is TRBV2 and J usage is TRBJ2-7; 15 nucleotides align to TRBD2. V shed 10 bases and J 3 bases; nucleotides not matched to a gene: 25. The length of the CDR3 is 21 residues. Germline assignment: CDR1 SNHLY and CDR2 FYNNEI. CDR3 region: CAIDPMNTTRGTSGRFYEQYF. For the CDR3, the DNA is TGTGCCATCGACCCTATGAATACCACCCGAGGGACTAGCGGGAGGTTCTACGAGCAGTACTTC.